This T cell receptor (beta chain) is drawn from a study of shared clonotypes between healthy human individuals. Study observations and caveats: Clonotype sharing across donors was expected to vary with sequencing depth. Researchers sampled blood only, noting tissue repertoires likely differ. Represented diversity, genetic and exposure-history alike, was limited by few donors.

Some 90 million PBMCs supplied genomic DNA for unsorted samples. Clones were read by immunoSEQ multiplex PCR, and TCRdb kept only the in-frame ones, dropping some. This repertoire shows about 500,000 clones, more than 70% found once; its top ten account for approximately 12%. There are 13 residues in the CDR3. Deletions cut 3 bases from V and 2 bases from J, with 8 bases between. Germline-derived CDR1 and CDR2 are GTSNPN and SVGIG (reference sequence). To note about this clone: Its cognate antigen is unknown.

This sequence was found in a woman aged 40 to 50 in good health. Some clones in this sample may be carry-over from other donors' samples. This chain links TRBV30 with TRBJ1-3; D gene ambiguous. Source material: PBMCs. The CDR3 sequence: CAWRVPPGNTIYF. The CDR3 DNA reads as TGTGCCTGGAGGGTACCTCCTGGAAACACCATATATTTT.